This T cell receptor (beta chain) was recorded in a study of early T cells in non-severe SARS-CoV-2 infection. Across the study: Unsorted whole blood bulk RNA was sequenced, with unpaired chains. Study-wide points: Anti-spike CD8 responses were favored in VDJdb matching, and private and CD4 specificities were missed.

The TCR library protocol was used to attach unique molecular identifiers. These identifiers were attached to individual cDNA molecules. TCRdb reanalysed the 5' RACE reads using MiXCR and keeps one entry per CDR3 protein. The sample carries tens of thousands of distinct CDR3 sequences, over 13% recorded once. This clonotype was observed a handful of times. Its target is unknown. This sequence was found in an adult who was a healthcare worker with PCR-confirmed SARS-CoV-2 infection or an uninfected control (not recorded which). Here the sequenced sample was whole blood, taken at baseline.

The CDR3 reads CASSEGTHTGELFF. The CDR3 nucleotides read TGTGCCAGCAGTGAGGGAACCCACACCGGGGAGCTGTTTTTT. The chain carries TRBV6-1 and TRBJ2-2; D remains ambiguous. The CDR3 contains 14 residues. Per germline, CDR1 MNHNS and CDR2 SASEGT. V was cut by 3 bases and J by 3 bases, with 8 bases left in between.